This T cell receptor (beta chain) was identified in a study of regulatory T cells in long-lasting Graves disease. Study-level results: Relative to newly diagnosed Graves' patients, persistent ones had lower TCR diversity. The sample size was small, and this may have reduced accuracy. Newly diagnosed patients shared 850 to 1,000 public clonotypes; persistent patients shared a few thousand.

The sample holds many counts of this clonotype. Its target is unknown. Indicated time point: newly diagnosed GD, antithyroid drugs for less than 3 months. Following extraction of RNA from PBMCs, that RNA was used to make the TCR library. CDR3 size: 15 residues. Germline CDR1 is MNHEY and CDR2 is SVGEGT. V dropped 5 bases and J dropped 0 bases, with 12 bases sitting between them. For TCR beta, libraries came from iRepertoire HTBI primers and Arm-PCR of CDR3 regions. TCRdb reanalysed the multiplex PCR reads using MiXCR and keeps one entry per CDR3 protein. The sample has about 240,000 distinct CDR3 sequences; around 21% are singletons.

The clonotype originates from a female donor with Graves disease. The gene calls are TRBV6-2 or TRBV6-3 and TRBJ2-3, with D tentatively TRBD2 (5 bases). Here the sequenced sample was peripheral blood mononuclear cells (PBMCs), taken at new diagnosis, from a patient treated with antithyroid drugs. For the CDR3, the DNA is TGTGCCAGCAGTGATAGCGTAACTAGCACAGATACGCAGTATTTT. Its translation: CASSDSVTSTDTQYF.